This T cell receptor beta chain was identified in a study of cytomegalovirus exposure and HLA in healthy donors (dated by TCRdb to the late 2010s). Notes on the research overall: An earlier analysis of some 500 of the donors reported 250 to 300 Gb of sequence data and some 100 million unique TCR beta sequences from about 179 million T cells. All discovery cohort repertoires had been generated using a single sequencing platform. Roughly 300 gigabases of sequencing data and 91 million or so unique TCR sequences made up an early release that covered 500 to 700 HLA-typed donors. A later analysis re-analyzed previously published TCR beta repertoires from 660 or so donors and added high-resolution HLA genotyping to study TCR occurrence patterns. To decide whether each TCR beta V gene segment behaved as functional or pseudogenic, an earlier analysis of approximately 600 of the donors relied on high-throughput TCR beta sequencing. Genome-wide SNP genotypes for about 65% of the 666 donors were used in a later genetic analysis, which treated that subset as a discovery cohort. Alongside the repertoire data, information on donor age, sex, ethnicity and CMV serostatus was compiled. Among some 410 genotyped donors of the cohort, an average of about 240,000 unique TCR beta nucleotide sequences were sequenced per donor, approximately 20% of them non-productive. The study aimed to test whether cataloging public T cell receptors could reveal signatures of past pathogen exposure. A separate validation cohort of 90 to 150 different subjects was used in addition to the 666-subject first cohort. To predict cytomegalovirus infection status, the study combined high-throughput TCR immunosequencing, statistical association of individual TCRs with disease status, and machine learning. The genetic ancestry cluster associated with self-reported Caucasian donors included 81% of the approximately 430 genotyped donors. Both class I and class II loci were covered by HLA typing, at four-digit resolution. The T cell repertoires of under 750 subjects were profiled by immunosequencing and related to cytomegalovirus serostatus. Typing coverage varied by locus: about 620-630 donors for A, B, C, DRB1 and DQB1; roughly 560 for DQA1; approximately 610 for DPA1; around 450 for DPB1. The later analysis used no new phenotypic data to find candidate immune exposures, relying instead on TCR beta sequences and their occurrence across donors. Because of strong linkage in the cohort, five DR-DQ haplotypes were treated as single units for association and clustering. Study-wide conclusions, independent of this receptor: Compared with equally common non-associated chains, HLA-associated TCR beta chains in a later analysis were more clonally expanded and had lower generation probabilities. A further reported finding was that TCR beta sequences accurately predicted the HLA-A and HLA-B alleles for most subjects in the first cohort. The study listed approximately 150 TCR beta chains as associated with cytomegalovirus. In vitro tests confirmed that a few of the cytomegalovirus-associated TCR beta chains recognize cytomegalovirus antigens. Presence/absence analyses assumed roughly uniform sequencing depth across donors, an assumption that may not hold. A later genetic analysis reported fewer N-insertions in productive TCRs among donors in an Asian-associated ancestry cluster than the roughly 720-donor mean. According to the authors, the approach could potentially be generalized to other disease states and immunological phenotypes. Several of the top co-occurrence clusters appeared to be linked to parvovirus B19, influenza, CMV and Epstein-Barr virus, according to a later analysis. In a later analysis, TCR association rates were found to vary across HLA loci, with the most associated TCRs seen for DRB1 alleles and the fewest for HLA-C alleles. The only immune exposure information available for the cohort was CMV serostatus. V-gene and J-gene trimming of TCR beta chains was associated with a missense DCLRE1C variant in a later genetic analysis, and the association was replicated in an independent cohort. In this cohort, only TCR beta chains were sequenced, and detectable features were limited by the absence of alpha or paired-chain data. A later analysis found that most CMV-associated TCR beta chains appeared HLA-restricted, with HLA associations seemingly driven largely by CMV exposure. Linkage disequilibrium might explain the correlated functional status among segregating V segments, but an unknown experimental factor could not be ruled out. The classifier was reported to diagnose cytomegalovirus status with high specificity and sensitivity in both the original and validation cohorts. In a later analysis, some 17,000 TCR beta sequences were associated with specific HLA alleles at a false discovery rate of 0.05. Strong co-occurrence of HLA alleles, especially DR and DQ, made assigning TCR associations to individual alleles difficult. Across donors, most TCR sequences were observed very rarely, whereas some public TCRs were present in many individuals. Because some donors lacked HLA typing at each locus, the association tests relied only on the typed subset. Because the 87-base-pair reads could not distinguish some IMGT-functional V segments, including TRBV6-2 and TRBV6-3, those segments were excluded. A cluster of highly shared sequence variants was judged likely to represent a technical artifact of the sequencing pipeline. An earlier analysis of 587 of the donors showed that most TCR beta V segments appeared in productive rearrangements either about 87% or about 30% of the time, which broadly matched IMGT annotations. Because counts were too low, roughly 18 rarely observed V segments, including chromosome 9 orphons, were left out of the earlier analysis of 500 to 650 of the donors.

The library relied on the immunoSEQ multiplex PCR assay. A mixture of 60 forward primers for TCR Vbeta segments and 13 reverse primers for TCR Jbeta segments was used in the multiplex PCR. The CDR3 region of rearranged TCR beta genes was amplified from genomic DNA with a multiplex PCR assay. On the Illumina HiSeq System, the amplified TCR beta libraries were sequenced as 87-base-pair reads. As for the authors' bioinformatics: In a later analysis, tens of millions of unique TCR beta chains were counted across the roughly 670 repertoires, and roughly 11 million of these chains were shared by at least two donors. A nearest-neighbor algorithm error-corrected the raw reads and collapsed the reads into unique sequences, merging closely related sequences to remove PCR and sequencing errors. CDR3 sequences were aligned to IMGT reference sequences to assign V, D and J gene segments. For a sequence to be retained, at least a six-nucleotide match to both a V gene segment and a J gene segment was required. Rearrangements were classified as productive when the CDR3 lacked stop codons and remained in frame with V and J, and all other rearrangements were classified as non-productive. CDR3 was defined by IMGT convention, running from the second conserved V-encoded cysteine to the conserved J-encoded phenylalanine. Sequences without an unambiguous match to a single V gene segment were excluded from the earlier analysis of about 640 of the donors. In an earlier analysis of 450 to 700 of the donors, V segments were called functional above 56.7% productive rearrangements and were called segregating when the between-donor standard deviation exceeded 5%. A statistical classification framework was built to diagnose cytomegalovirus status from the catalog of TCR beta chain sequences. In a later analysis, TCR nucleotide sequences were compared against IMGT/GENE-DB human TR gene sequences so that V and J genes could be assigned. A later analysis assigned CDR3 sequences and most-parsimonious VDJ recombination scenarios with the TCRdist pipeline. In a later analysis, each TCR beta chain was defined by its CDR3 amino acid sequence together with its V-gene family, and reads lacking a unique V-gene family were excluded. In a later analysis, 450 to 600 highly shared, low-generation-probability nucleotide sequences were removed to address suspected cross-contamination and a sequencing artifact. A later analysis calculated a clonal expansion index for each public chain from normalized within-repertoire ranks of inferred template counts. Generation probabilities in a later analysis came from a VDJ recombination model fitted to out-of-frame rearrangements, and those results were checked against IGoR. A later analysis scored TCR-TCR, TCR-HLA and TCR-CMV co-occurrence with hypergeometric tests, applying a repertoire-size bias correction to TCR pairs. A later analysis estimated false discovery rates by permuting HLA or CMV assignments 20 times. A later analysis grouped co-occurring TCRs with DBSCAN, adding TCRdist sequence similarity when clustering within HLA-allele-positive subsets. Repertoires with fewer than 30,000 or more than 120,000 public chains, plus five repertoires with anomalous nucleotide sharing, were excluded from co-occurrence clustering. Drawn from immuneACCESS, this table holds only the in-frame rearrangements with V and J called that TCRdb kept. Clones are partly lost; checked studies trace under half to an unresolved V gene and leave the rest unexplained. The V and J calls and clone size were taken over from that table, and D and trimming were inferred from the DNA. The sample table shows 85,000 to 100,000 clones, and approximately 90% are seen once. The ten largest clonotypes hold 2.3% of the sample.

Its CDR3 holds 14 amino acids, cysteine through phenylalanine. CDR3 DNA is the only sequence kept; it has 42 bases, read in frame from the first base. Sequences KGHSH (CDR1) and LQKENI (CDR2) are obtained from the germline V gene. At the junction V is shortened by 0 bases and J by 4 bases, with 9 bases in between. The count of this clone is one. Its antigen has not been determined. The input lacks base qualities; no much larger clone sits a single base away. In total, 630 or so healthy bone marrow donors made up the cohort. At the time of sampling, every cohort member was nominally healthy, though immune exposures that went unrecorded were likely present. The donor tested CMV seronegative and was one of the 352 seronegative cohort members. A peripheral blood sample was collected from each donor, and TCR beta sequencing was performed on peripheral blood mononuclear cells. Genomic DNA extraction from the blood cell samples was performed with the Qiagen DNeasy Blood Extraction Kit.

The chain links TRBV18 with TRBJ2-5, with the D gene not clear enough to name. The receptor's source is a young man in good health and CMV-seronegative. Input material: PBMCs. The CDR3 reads CASSPPSGRETQYF. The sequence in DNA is TGTGCCAGCTCACCACCATCGGGTAGAGAGACCCAGTACTTC.